These T cell receptor beta chains were read from a single sample in a study of blood T cell repertoires in COVID-19. The repertoire was sequenced with immunoSEQ multiplex PCR; TCRdb's copy has only in-frame clones and lacks some. The sample contains 200,000 to 250,000 clones, nearly 85% of which appear only once. The sequenced material came from peripheral blood. These receptor sequences come from a human donor in a cohort sampled during active COVID-19. Each CDR3 is given with its conserved first and last residue. The order of the fields is V gene, CDR3 length, J gene, D gene, CDR3 protein. A D gene is named only where the DNA matches it firmly.

>TRBV5-1|15|TRBJ1-4|-
CASSSTGQGEEKLFF
>TRBV6-5|15|TRBJ2-7|TRBD1
CASSSHGTGLGEQYF
>TRBV4-1|15|TRBJ1-3|-
CASSQDGGSGNTIYF
>TRBV30|13|TRBJ1-5|-
CAWSTGFNQPQHF
>TRBV27|18|TRBJ1-4|TRBD1
CASRESRDSLTTNEKLFF
>TRBV18|14|TRBJ2-3|TRBD1
CASSPGQGRDTQYF
>TRBV23-1|14|TRBJ2-7|TRBD1
CASTEGQGTYEQYF
>TRBV29-1|9|TRBJ1-2|-
CSGGEGYTF
>TRBV7-9|14|TRBJ2-2|-
CASSLSRDTGELFF
>TRBV5-4|13|TRBJ1-1|-
CASSFASYTEAFF
>TRBV19|16|TRBJ1-5|-
CASSIVGGEINQPQHF
>TRBV4-1|14|TRBJ2-7|-
CASSQDLEIYEQYF
>TRBV5-4|16|TRBJ2-2|TRBD2
CASSWLSGRKTGELFF
>TRBV11-2|14|TRBJ2-7|-
CASSLVAGVYEQYF
>TRBV6-5|13|TRBJ1-6|-
CASRRGKGSPLHF
>TRBV7-9|15|TRBJ2-5|-
CASSQRRGREETQYF
>TRBV18|13|TRBJ1-1|-
CASSPSRDTEAFF
>TRBV14|17|TRBJ2-2|TRBD2
CASSPPGGGSDTGELFF
>TRBV7-6|12|TRBJ1-1|TRBD1
CASSTRQGEAFF
>TRBV2|13|TRBJ2-7|TRBD1
CASTAGGDYEQYF
>TRBV6-5|16|TRBJ2-3|-
CASSFSSLRSTDTQYF
>TRBV6-6|15|TRBJ2-5|TRBD1
CASSYAQGARETQYF
>TRBV7-2|12|TRBJ2-5|-
CASSQLAETQYF
>TRBV6-4|18|TRBJ2-5|TRBD1
CASSAAKEVTRGRETQYF
>TRBV3-1/TRBV3-2|15|TRBJ2-2|TRBD2
CASSQGREVAGELFF
>TRBV6-5|15|TRBJ1-1|TRBD1
CASRLNRQGNTEAFF
>TRBV19|12|TRBJ1-1|-
CASSSRGSTTFF
>TRBV12-3/TRBV12-4|12|TRBJ1-2|-
CASSKGVNGYTF
>TRBV6-5|15|TRBJ1-1|-
CASSLRAGVNTEAFF
>TRBV6-5|13|TRBJ2-7|TRBD1
CASSPTGGYEQYF
>TRBV4-1|15|TRBJ2-7|-
CASSHPTGLTYEQYF
>TRBV21-1|18|TRBJ2-2|-
CASSKSSRRDANTGELFF
>TRBV18|16|TRBJ2-5|TRBD1
CASSRMGQTGQETQYF
>TRBV5-6|14|TRBJ1-2|-
CASSSGGGATGYTF
>TRBV5-5|15|TRBJ2-7|-
CASSIGEMTLGEQYF
>TRBV11-1|15|TRBJ2-2|TRBD1
CASRPGQPNTGELFF
>TRBV28|14|TRBJ1-2|-
CASSLEGANYGYTF
>TRBV29-1|13|TRBJ2-7|TRBD2
CSVDPGGRYEQYF
>TRBV7-9|13|TRBJ2-1|TRBD2
CASSFLGEGEQFF
>TRBV18|15|TRBJ2-7|TRBD1
CASSPPRGQGYEQYF